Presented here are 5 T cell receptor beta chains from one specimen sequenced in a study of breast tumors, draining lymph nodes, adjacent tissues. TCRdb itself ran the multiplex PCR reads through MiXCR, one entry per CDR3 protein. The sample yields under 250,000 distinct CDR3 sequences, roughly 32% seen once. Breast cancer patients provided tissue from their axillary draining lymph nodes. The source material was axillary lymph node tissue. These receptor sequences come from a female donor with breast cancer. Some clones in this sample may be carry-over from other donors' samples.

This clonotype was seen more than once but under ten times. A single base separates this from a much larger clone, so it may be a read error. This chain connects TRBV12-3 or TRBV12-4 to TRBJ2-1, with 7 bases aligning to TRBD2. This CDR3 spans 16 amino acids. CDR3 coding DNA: TGTGCCAGCAGGGGGGGAGGCGGGAGCTCCTACGATGAGCAGTTCTTC. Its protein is CASRGGGGSSYDEQFF.

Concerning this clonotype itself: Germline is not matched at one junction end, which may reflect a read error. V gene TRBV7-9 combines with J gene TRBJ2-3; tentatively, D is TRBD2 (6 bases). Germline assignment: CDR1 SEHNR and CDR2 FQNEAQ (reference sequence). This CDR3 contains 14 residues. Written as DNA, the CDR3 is TGCGCCAGCAGCCTGACCGGGACTGACAATGAGCAGTATTTT. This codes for CASSLTGTDNEQYF. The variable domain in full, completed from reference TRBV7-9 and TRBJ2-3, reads DTGVSQNPRHKITKRGQNVTFRCDPISEHNRLYWYRQTLGQGPEFLTYFQNEAQLEKSRLLSDRFSAERPKGSFSTLEIQRTEQGDSAMYLCASSLTGTDNEQYFGPGTRLTVL.

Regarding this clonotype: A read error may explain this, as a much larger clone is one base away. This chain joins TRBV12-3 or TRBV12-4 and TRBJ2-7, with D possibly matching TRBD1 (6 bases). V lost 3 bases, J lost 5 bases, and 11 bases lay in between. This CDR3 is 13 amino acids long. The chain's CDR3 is CASSFDRFDEQYF. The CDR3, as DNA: TGTGCCAGCAGTTTCGACAGGTTCGACGAGCAGTACTTC.

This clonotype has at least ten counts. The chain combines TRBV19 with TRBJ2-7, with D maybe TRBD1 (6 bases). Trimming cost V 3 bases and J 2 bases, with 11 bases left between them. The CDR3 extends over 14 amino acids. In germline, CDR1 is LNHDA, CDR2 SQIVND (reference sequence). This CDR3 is CASSISGQTYEQYF. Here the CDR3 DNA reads TGTGCCAGTAGTATTTCTGGACAGACCTACGAGCAGTACTTC. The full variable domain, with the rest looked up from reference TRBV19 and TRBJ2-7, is DGGITQSPKYLFRKEGQNVTLSCEQNLNHDAMYWYRQDPGQGLRLIYYSQIVNDFQKGDIAEGYSVSREKKESFPLTVTSAQKNPTAFYLCASSISGQTYEQYFGPGTRLTVT.

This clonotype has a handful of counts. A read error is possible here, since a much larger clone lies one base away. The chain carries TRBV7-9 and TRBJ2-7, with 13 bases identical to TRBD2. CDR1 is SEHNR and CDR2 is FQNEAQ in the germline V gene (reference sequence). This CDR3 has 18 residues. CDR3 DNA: TGTGCCAGCAGCTCTGGACTAGCGGGGGAGGGGGGCTCCCACGAGCAGTACTTC. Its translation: CASSSGLAGEGGSHEQYF.